This T cell receptor beta chain was captured in a study of blood T cell repertoires in COVID-19. About the study: From T cells, B-cell-depleted T cells, or PBMCs came the material, which was cDNA or gDNA.

Per the original methods: The assay estimated nucleated cells by amplifying reference gene primers. The assay was immunoSEQ multiplex PCR, and TCRdb's table has in-frame clones only and misses some. D and trimming were read from the DNA, whereas the V and J calls and clone size are those reported in that table. This table holds about 190,000 clones, roughly nine tenths found once. CDR1 is MGHRA and CDR2 is YSYEKL in the germline V gene. The CDR3 sequence is 17 residues long. The ends lost 0 bases at V and 4 bases at J; junction bases unmatched: 6. The chain employs TRBV4-1 and TRBJ2-2; TRBD1 aligns across 9 bases. The sequenced sample was peripheral blood. This clonotype originated in a young man with acute or convalescent COVID-19. In DNA form, the CDR3 reads TGCGCCAGCAGCCAAGATATTTACAGGGGGCCCACCGGGGAGCTGTTTTTT. Its translation is CASSQDIYRGPTGELFF.